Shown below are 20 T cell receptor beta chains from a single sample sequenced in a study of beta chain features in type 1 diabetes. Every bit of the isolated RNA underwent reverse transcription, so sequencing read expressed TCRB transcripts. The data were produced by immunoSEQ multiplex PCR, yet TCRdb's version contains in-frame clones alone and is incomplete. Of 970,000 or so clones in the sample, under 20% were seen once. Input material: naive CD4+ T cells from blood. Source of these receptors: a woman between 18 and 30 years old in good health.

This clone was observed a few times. The CDR3 coding sequence is TGTGCCAGCAGCCTATGGGGGGCTGTAGAGACCCAGTACTTC. Translation gives CASSLWGAVETQYF. This chain uses TRBV7-8 with TRBJ2-5; D might be TRBD1 or TRBD2, each matching 6 bases. The CDR3 contains 14 residues. Germline lookup yields CDR1 SGHVS and CDR2 FQNEAQ. Trimming left V 5 bases short and J 4 bases short, with 14 bases between.

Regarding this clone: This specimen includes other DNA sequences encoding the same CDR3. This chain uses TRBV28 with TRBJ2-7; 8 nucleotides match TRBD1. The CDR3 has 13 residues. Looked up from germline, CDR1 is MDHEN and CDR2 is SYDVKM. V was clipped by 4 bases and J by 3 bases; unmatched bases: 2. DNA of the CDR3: TGTGCCAGCAGTTCAGGACAGGGCTACGAGCAGTACTTC. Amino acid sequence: CASSSGQGYEQYF.

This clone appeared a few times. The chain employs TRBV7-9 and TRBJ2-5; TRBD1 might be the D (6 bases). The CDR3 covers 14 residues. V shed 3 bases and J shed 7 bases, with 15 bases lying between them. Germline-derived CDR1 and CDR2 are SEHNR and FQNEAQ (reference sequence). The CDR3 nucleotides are TGTGCCAGCAGCTTTCTGGGGGCGATTCGGACCCAGTACTTC. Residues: CASSFLGAIRTQYF.

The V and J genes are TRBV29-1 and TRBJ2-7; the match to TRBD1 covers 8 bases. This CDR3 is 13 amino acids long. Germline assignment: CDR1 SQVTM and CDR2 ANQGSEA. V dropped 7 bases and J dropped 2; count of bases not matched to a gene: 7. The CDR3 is CSAGQGRTYEQYF. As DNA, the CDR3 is TGCAGCGCTGGACAGGGCCGGACCTACGAGCAGTACTTC.

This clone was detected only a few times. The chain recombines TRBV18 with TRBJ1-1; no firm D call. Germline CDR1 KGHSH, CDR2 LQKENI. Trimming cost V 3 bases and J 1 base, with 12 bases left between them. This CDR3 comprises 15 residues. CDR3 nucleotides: TGTGCCAGCTCACCTTCCAGGACGGCGAACACTGAAGCTTTCTTT. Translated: CASSPSRTANTEAFF.

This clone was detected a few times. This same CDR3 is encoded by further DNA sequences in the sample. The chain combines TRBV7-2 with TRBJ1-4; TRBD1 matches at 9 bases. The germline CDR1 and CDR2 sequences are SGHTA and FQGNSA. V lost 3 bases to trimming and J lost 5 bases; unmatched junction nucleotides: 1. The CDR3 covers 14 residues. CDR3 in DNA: TGTGCCAGCAGCTTGGACAGGGGAAATGAAAAACTGTTTTTT. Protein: CASSLDRGNEKLFF.

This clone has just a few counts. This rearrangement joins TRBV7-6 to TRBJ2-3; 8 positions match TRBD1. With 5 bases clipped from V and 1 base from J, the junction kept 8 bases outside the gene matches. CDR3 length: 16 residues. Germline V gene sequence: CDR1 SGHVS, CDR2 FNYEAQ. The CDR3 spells CASSIYRGEGTDTQYF. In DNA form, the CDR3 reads TGTGCCAGCAGCATCTACAGGGGGGAAGGCACAGATACGCAGTATTTT.

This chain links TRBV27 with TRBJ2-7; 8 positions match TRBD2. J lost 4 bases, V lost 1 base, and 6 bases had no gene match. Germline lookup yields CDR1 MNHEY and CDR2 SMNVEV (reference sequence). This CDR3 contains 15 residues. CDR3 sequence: CASSLLGTSLYEQYF. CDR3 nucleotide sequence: TGTGCCAGCAGTTTATTGGGGACTAGTCTTTACGAGCAGTACTTC.

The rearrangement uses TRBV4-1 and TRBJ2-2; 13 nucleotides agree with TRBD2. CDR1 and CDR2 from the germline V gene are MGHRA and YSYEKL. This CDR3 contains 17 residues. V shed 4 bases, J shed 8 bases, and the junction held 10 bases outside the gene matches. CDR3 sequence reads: CASSRGLAGVWGGELFF. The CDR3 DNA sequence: TGCGCCAGCAGCCGTGGACTAGCGGGAGTGTGGGGAGGGGAGCTGTTTTTT.

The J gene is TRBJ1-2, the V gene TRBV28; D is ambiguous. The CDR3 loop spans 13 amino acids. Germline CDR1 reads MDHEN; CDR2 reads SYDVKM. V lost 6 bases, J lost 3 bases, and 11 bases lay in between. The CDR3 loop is CASRSSGDYGYTF. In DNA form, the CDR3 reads TGTGCCAGCAGGAGTTCCGGGGACTATGGCTACACCTTC.

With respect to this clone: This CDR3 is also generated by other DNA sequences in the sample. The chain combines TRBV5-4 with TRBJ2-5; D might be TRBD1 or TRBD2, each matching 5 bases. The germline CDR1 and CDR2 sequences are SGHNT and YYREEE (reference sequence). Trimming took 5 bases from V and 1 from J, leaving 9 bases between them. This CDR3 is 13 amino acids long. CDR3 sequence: CASRAGTQETQYF. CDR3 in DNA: TGTGCCAGCAGAGCCGGGACCCAAGAGACCCAGTACTTC. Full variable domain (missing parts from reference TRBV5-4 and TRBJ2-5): ETGVTQSPTHLIKTRGQQVTLRCSSQSGHNTVSWYQQALGQGPQFIFQYYREEENGRGNFPPRFSGLQFPNYSSELNVNALELDDSALYLCASRAGTQETQYFGPGTRLLVL.

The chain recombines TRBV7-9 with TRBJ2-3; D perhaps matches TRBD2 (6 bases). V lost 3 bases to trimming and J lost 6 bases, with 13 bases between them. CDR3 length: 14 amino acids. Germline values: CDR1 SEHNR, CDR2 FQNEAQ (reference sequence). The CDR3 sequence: CASSFAGWGDTQYF. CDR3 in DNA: TGTGCCAGCAGCTTCGCGGGGTGGGGCGATACGCAGTATTTT.

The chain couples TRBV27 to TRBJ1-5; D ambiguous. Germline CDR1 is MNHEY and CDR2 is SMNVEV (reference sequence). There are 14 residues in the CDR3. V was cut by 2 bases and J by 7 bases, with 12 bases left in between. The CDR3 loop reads CASSLISGLQPQHF. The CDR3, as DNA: TGTGCCAGCAGTTTAATTTCTGGGTTGCAGCCCCAGCATTTT.

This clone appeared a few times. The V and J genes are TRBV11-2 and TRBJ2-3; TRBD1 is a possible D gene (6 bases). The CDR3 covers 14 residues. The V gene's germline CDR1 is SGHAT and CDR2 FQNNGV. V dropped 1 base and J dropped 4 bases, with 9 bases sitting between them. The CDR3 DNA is TGTGCCAGCAGCTTAGTCGCAGGGGCAGATACGCAGTATTTT. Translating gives CASSLVAGADTQYF.

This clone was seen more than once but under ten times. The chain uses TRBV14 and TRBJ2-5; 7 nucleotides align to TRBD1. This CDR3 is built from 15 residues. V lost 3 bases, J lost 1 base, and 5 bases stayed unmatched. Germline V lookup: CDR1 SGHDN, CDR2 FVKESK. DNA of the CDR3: TGTGCCAGCAGCCACTGGGACAGATTCCAAGAGACCCAGTACTTC. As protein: CASSHWDRFQETQYF.

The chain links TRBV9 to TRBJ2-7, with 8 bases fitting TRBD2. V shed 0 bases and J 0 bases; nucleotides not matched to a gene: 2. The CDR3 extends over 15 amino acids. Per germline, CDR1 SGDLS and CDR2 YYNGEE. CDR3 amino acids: CASSVDTSGSYEQYF. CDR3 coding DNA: TGTGCCAGCAGCGTAGACACTAGCGGCTCCTACGAGCAGTACTTC.

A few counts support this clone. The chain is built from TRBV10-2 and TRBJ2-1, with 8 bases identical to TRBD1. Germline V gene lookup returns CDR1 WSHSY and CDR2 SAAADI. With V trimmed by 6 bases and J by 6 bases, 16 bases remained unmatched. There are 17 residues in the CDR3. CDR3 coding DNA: TGCGCCAGCAGCCCCCGAGGCCCCGGGACAGGAATCAATGAGCAGTTCTTC. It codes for CASSPRGPGTGINEQFF.

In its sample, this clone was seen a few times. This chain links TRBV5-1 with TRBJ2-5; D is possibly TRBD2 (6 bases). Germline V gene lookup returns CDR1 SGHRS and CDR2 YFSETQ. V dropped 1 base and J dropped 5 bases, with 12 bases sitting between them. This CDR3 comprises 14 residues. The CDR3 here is CASSLRRGPETQYF. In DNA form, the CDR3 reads TGCGCCAGCAGCTTGCGGCGGGGCCCGGAGACCCAGTACTTC.

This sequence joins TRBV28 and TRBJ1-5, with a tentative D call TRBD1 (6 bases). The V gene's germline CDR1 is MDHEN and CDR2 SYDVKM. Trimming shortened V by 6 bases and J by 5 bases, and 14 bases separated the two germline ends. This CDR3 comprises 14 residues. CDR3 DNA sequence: TGTGCCAGCAGCCCCCCCCAGGGGCATCAGCCCCAGCATTTT. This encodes CASSPPQGHQPQHF.

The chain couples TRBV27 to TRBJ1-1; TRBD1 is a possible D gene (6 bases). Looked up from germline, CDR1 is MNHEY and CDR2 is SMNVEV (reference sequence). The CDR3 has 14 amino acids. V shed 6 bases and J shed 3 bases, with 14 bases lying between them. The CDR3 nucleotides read TGTGCCAGCAGACGAGGGGGGTTTGACACTGAAGCTTTCTTT. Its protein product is CASRRGGFDTEAFF.